These 10 T cell receptor beta chains were sequenced from one sample in a study of blood T cell repertoires in COVID-19. Profiling relied on immunoSEQ multiplex PCR, and the TCRdb table lists in-frame clones only, not all of them. Seen here are 250,000 to 350,000 clones, more than 65% observed once, and the top ten hold roughly 14%. Sequencing was carried out using peripheral blood. These receptors were obtained from a person aged 65-85 years with COVID-19, enrolled during active disease.

J is TRBJ2-7 and V is TRBV3-1 (or the pseudogene TRBV3-2); TRBD1 matches at 12 bases. CDR1 and CDR2 (germline): LGHDT, YNNKEL (reference sequence). The CDR3 sequence is 18 residues long. Trimming removed 1 base from V and 6 bases from J; junction bases left unmatched: 13. The CDR3 protein is CASSQAFGTGGAVFEQYF. CDR3 nucleotide sequence: TGTGCCAGCAGCCAAGCCTTCGGGACAGGGGGCGCTGTGTTCGAGCAGTACTTC.

The genes are TRBV6-5 and TRBJ1-2, with TRBD1 matching over 11 bases. The CDR3 sequence is 16 residues long. Germline V CDR1 and CDR2: MNHEY, SVGAGI. V shed 2 bases and J 4 bases; nucleotides not matched to a gene: 6. Written as DNA, the CDR3 is TGTGCCAGCAGTTACGTTCGGACAGGGGGCGGCTATGGCTACACCTTC. This gives the protein CASSYVRTGGGYGYTF.

This clone appeared a single time. The chain is built from TRBV4-1 and TRBJ1-3; no reliable D call. V lost 0 bases, J lost 0 bases, and 15 bases lay in between. The CDR3 sequence is 18 residues long. Germline CDR1 is MGHRA and CDR2 is YSYEKL. Written as DNA, the CDR3 is TGCGCCAGCAGCCAAGATCCAGGCCCCGGCTACTCTGGAAACACCATATATTTT. Its translation: CASSQDPGPGYSGNTIYF.

This chain joins TRBV10-3 and TRBJ1-6; D not certain. The germline CDR1 and CDR2 sequences are ENHRY and SYGVKD. The CDR3 spans 14 residues. V was pared by 10 bases and J by 6 bases, with 16 bases between. The DNA of the CDR3 is TGTGCCACTACTAGGGAGAGTAGTAATTCACCCCTCCACTTT. This translates into CATTRESSNSPLHF.

This chain connects TRBV29-1 to TRBJ2-3; 7 bases agree with TRBD2. Trimming took 4 bases from V and 2 from J; bases not matched to a gene: 9. The CDR3 sequence is 15 residues long. Germline CDR1 reads SQVTM; CDR2 reads ANQGSEA. The CDR3 loop reads CSVVGGGLSTDTQYF. The DNA for the CDR3 is TGCAGCGTTGTGGGCGGGGGTCTATCCACAGATACGCAGTATTTT.

The chain joins TRBV27 to TRBJ2-5; 10 bases agree with TRBD1. The germline V gene encodes CDR1 MNHEY and CDR2 SMNVEV (reference sequence). The CDR3 runs 15 residues. The junction had 7 bases not matched to a gene; V was cut back by 4 bases and J by 5 bases. CDR3 amino acids: CASSSGQGLGETQYF. The CDR3 region has the DNA TGTGCCAGCAGTTCGGGACAGGGGTTAGGGGAGACCCAGTACTTC.

The rearrangement joins TRBV24-1 to TRBJ2-1; 14 bases match TRBD2. Germline lookup yields CDR1 KGHDR and CDR2 SFDVKD. This CDR3 region has 17 residues. V shed 4 bases, J shed 8 bases, and the junction held 9 bases outside the gene matches. The CDR3 protein is CATSERLAGGLFDEQFF. CDR3 sequence (DNA): TGTGCCACCAGTGAAAGACTAGCGGGGGGGCTCTTCGATGAGCAGTTCTTC.

The chain's CDR3 is CASSYTDRDPAQHF. The CDR3 nucleotides read TGTGCCAGCAGTTACACCGACAGGGATCCGGCCCAGCATTTT. The rearrangement links TRBV6-5 to TRBJ1-5; TRBD1 aligns across 7 bases. CDR1 and CDR2 from the germline V gene are MNHEY and SVGAGI. This CDR3 spans 14 amino acids. V lost 2 bases, J lost 11 bases, and 9 bases stayed unmatched.

The J gene is TRBJ2-5, the V gene TRBV9; D is unresolved. Trimming took 0 bases from V and 1 from J, leaving 4 bases between them. The CDR3 spans 13 residues. Per germline, CDR1 SGDLS and CDR2 YYNGEE. For the CDR3, the DNA is TGTGCCAGCAGCGTAGCCTCCCAAGAGACCCAGTACTTC. Amino acid sequence: CASSVASQETQYF.

This clone was detected once. The chain uses TRBV10-3 and TRBJ1-2, with D maybe TRBD1 (5 bases). The CDR3 spans 14 residues. Trimming left V 3 bases short and J 8 bases short, with 16 bases between. In germline, CDR1 is ENHRY, CDR2 SYGVKD. The chain's CDR3 is CAISERGGREGYTF. CDR3 nucleotide sequence: TGTGCCATCAGTGAAAGGGGTGGGCGGGAAGGCTACACCTTC.